The source of this TCR beta chain is a study of blood T cell repertoires in COVID-19. V was shortened by 0 bases and J by 7 bases, with 12 bases between the two germline ends. The CDR3 covers 14 residues. Germline-derived CDR1 and CDR2 are WSHSY and SAAADI. Data came from immunoSEQ multiplex PCR; TCRdb stores just in-frame clones and leaves some out. The sample holds about 380,000 clones, 88% seen once. The sample consisted of PBMCs or T cells enriched from blood (not recorded which). The V and J genes are TRBV10-2 and TRBJ2-5; tentative D call: TRBD1 (6 bases). The TCR originated in a woman between 18 and 30 years old who had recovered from COVID-19. The CDR3 nucleotides read TGCGCCAGCAGTGAGTCTGTGGGGGCAGGGACCCAGTACTTC. It is translated as CASSESVGAGTQYF.